Sequencing of this T cell receptor (beta chain) was carried out in a study of shared clonotypes between healthy human individuals. Findings of the study overall: Sampling covered blood only; tissue repertoires likely differ.

Here immunoSEQ multiplex PCR was the method, and the copy in TCRdb shows in-frame clones only, minus some. This sample has 2 million to 2.5 million clones, with 80% to 95% found just once. Germline V gives CDR1 SGHNT, CDR2 YYREEE (reference sequence). The V end lost 3 bases, the J end lost 1 base, and 10 bases lay between the germline ends. This CDR3 spans 14 amino acids. About this clone itself: Its target is not known.

The chain employs TRBV5-4 and TRBJ2-5; D may correspond to TRBD1 or TRBD2 (5 bases each). The receptor was derived from a man aged 18 to 30 in good health. Some clones in this sample may be carry-over from other donors' samples. Sequenced sample: naive CD4+ T cells from PBMCs. Specified subset: CD45RA+ positively selected. The CDR3 here is CASSSGDRQETQYF. CDR3 bases: TGTGCCAGCAGCTCCGGGGACCGCCAAGAGACCCAGTACTTC.